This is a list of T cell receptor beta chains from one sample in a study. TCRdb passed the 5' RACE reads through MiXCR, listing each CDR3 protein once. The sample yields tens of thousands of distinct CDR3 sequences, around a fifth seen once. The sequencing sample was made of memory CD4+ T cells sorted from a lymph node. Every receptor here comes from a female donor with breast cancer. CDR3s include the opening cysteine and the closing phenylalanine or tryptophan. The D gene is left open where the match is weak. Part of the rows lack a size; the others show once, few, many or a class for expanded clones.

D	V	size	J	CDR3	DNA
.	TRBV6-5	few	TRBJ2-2	CASSYDWGELFF	TGTGCCAGCAGTTACGATTGGGGGGAGCTGTTTTTT
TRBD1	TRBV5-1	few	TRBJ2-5	CASSLTGNVGETQYF	TGCGCCAGCAGCCTGACAGGGAACGTTGGGGAGACCCAGTACTTC
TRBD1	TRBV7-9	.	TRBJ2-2	CASFRPTGGHGELFF	TGTGCCAGCTTTCGCCCGACAGGGGGCCACGGGGAGCTGTTTTTT
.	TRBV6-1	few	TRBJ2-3	CAGSNRHGGTDTQYF	TGTGCCGGAAGCAACAGACACGGAGGCACAGATACGCAGTATTTT
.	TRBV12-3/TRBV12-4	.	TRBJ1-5	CASSLGHWEWGNQPQHF	TGTGCCAGCAGTTTAGGACATTGGGAATGGGGCAATCAGCCCCAGCATTTT
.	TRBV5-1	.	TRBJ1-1	CASSLGSVNTEAFF	TGCGCCAGCAGCTTGGGGAGCGTGAACACTGAAGCTTTCTTT
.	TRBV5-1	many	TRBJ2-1	CASSFPGRIYSDEQFF	TGCGCCAGCAGCTTCCCGGGACGAATTTACAGTGATGAGCAGTTCTTC
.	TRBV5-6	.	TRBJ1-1	CASSLAPRDTEAFF	TGTGCCAGCAGCTTGGCCCCTAGGGACACTGAAGCTTTCTTT
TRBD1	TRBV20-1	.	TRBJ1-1	CSASRGPGEAFF	TGCAGTGCTAGCAGGGGGCCAGGTGAAGCTTTCTTT
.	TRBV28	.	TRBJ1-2	CASRYRLGYTF	TGTGCCAGCAGATACAGGCTTGGCTACACCTTC
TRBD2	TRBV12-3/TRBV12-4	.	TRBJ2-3	CASSSGREGSIEEYF	TGTGCCAGCAGTTCTGGGCGGGAGGGCTCCATCGAGGAGTATTTT
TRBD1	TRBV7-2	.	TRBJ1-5	CASSLSGGRSNQPQHF	TGTGCCAGCAGCTTATCAGGGGGCCGGAGCAATCAGCCCCAGCATTTT
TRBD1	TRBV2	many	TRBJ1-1	CASNTGGGGNTEAFF	TGTGCCAGCAATACAGGGGGCGGGGGTAACACTGAAGCTTTCTTT
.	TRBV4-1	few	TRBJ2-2	CASSQGGRELFF	TGCGCCAGCAGCCAAGGCGGGAGGGAGCTGTTTTTT
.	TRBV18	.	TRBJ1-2	CASSPLQGGSGYTF	TGTGCCAGCTCTCCCCTACAGGGAGGGTCTGGCTACACCTTC
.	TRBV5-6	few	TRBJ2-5	CASSLAEVETQYF	TGTGCCAGCAGCTTGGCAGAGGTAGAGACCCAGTACTTC
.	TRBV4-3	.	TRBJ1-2	CASSRRKGSGGYTF	TGCGCCAGCAGCCGCCGTAAGGGGAGTGGGGGCTACACCTTC
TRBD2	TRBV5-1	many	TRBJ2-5	CASSIAGAHNGETQYF	TGCGCCAGCAGCATAGCGGGCGCGCACAACGGAGAGACCCAGTACTTC
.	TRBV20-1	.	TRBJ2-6	CSASLLGSGANVLTF	TGCAGTGCTAGCCTCCTCGGCTCTGGGGCCAACGTCCTGACTTTC
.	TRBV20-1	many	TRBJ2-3	CSAPRGTQYF	TGCAGTGCCCCCCGGGGTACGCAGTATTTT
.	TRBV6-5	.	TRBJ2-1	CASGRDLRNEQFF	TGTGCCAGCGGGCGGGACCTACGCAATGAGCAGTTCTTC
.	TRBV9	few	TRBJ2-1	CASSVDLTNEQFF	TGTGCCAGCAGCGTAGACTTGACGAATGAGCAGTTCTTC
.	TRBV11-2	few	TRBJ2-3	CASSEIKWGADTQYF	TGTGCCAGCAGCGAAATCAAGTGGGGGGCTGATACGCAGTATTTT
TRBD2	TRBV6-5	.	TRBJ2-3	CASSRTSGASTDTQYF	TGTGCCAGCAGTCGGACTAGCGGGGCTAGCACAGATACGCAGTATTTT
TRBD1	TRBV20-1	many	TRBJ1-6	CSARVWTGSRSYNSPLHF	TGCAGTGCTAGAGTTTGGACAGGGAGTAGGTCCTATAATTCACCCCTCCACTTT
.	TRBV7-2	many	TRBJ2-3	CASSLPSTDTQYF	TGTGCCAGCAGCTTACCGAGCACAGATACGCAGTATTTT
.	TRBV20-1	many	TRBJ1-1	CSATTGMGATEAFF	TGCAGTGCCACGACGGGGATGGGGGCCACTGAAGCTTTCTTT
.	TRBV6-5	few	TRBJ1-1	CASSYSNRAAFF	TGTGCCAGCAGTTACTCGAACAGGGCAGCTTTCTTT
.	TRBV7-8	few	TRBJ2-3	CASSLAYTQQVDTQYF	TGTGCCAGCAGCTTAGCGTACACTCAACAGGTCGATACGCAGTATTTT
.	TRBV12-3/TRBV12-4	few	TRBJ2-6	CASSYDVSGANVLTF	TGTGCCAGCAGCTATGATGTCTCTGGGGCCAACGTCCTGACTTTC
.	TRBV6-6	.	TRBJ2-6	CASRKPEREAGANVLTF	TGTGCCAGCAGAAAACCAGAAAGGGAGGCTGGGGCCAACGTCCTGACTTTC
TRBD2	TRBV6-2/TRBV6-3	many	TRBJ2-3	CASRSAGFDLDF	TGTGCCAGCAGATCAGCGGGATTCGACTTGGATTTT
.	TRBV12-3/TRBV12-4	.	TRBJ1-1	CASRFMNTEAFF	TGTGCCAGCAGGTTCATGAACACTGAAGCTTTCTTT
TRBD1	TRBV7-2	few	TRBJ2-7	CASSPDRGSNEQYF	TGTGCCAGCAGCCCCGACAGGGGCTCGAATGAGCAGTACTTC
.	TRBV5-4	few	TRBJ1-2	CASSPFGNYGYTF	TGTGCCAGCAGCCCCTTCGGAAACTATGGCTACACCTTC